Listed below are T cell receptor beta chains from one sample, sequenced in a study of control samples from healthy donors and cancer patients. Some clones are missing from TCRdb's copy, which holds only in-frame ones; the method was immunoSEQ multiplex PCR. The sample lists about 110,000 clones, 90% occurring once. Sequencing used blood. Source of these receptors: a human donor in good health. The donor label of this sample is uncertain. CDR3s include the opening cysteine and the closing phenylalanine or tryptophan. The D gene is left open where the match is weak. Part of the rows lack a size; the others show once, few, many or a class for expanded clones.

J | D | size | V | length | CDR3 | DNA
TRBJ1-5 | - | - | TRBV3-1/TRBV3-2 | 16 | CASSQGRSGGNQPQHF | TGTGCCAGCAGCCAAGGGCGGTCAGGGGGCAATCAGCCCCAGCATTTT
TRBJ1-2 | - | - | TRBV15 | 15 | CATVQVVDPNYGYTF | TGTGCCACCGTACAGGTTGTTGATCCTAACTATGGCTACACCTTC
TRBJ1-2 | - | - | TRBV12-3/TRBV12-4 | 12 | CASSLSGVGYTF | TGTGCCAGCAGTTTAAGCGGGGTTGGCTACACCTTC
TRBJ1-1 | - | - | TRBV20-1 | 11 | CSARDEHRAFF | TGCAGTGCTAGAGATGAGCATAGGGCTTTCTTT
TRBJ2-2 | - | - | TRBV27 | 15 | CASSPLARDTGELFF | TGTGCCAGCAGTCCGCTCGCGAGGGACACCGGGGAGCTGTTTTTT
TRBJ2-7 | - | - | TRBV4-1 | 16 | CASSQVILKSPYEQYF | TGCGCCAGCAGCCAAGTAATCTTAAAAAGTCCCTACGAGCAGTACTTC
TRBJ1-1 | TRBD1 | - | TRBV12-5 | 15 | CASGLAGQGNTEAFF | TGTGCTAGTGGTCTAGCGGGACAGGGGAACACTGAAGCTTTCTTT
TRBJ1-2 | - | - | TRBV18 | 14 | CASSPPGTNHGYTF | TGTGCCAGCTCACCACCTGGTACTAACCATGGCTACACCTTC
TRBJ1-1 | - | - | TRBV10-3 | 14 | CAIRPPDPGAEAFF | TGTGCCATCAGACCTCCCGATCCTGGGGCTGAAGCTTTCTTT
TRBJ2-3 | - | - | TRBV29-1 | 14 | CSVDEDISTDTQYF | TGCAGCGTTGATGAGGATATTAGCACAGATACGCAGTATTTT
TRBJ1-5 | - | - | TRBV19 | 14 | CASSNSGQYQPQHF | TGTGCCAGTAGTAATTCCGGACAGTATCAGCCCCAGCATTTT
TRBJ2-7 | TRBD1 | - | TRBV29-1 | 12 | CSGRTGEGEQYF | TGCAGCGGACGGACAGGGGAGGGCGAGCAGTACTTC
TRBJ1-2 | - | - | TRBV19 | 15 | CASSIVYRDPYGYTF | TGTGCCAGTAGTATAGTATACAGAGATCCCTATGGCTACACCTTC
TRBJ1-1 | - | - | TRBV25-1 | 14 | CASSEREQYTEAFF | TGTGCCAGCAGTGAAAGAGAACAATACACTGAAGCTTTCTTT
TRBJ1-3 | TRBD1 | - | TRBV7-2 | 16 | CASSLHGRGKGNTIYF | TGTGCCAGCAGCTTACATGGCAGGGGGAAAGGAAACACCATATATTTT
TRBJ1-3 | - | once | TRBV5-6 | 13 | CASSQVTGNTIYF | TGTGCCAGCAGTCAAGTCACAGGCAACACCATATATTTT
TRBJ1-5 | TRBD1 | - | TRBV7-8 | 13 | CASSSDRDQPQHF | TGTGCCAGCAGCTCCGACAGGGATCAGCCCCAGCATTTT
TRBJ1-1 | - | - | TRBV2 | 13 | CASSEGTLGAAFF | TGTGCCAGCAGTGAAGGCACCTTAGGGGCGGCTTTCTTT
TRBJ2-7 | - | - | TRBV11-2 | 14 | CASSLERTAYEQYF | TGTGCCAGCAGCTTAGAACGGACAGCCTACGAGCAGTACTTC
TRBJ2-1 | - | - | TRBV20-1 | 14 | CSASSRVAYNEQFF | TGCAGTGCTAGTTCCAGGGTAGCCTACAATGAGCAGTTCTTC
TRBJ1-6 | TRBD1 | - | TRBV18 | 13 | CASSDGQGSPLHF | TGTGCCAGCTCAGACGGACAGGGATCACCCCTCCACTTT
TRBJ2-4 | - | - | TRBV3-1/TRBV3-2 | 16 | CASSQEGGRGKNIQYF | TGTGCCAGCAGCCAAGAGGGGGGCCGCGGCAAAAACATTCAGTACTTC
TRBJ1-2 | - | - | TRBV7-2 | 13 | CASSFRWDYGYTF | TGTGCCAGCAGCTTTAGGTGGGACTATGGCTACACCTTC
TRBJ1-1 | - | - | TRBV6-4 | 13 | CASSDSRYTEAFF | TGTGCCAGCAGTGACTCAAGATACACTGAAGCTTTCTTT
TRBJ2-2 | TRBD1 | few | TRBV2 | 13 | CASQTGNSGELFF | TGTGCCAGCCAGACAGGGAACTCCGGGGAGCTGTTTTTT
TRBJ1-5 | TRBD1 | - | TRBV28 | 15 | CASSFLDRENQPQHF | TGTGCCAGCAGTTTTCTTGACAGGGAGAATCAGCCCCAGCATTTT
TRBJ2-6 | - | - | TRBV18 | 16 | CASSPNTAAGANVLTF | TGTGCCAGCTCACCAAACACCGCAGCTGGGGCCAACGTCCTGACTTTC
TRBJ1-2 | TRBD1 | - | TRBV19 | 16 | CASSSAGPGGYYGYTF | TGTGCCAGTAGTTCGGCCGGGCCAGGGGGCTACTATGGCTACACCTTC
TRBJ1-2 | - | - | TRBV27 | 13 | CASSRGTKDGYTF | TGTGCCAGCAGTCGCGGTACAAAGGATGGCTACACCTTC
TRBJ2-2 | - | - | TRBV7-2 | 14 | CASRQGGGIGELFF | TGTGCCAGCAGACAGGGAGGTGGGATCGGGGAGCTGTTTTTT
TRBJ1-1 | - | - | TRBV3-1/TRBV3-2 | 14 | CASSTRDENTEAFF | TGTGCCAGCAGTACCCGGGACGAGAACACTGAAGCTTTCTTT
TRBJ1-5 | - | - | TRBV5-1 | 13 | CASSLGTDQPQHF | TGCGCCAGCAGCTTGGGTACAGATCAGCCCCAGCATTTT
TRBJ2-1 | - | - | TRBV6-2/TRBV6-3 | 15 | CASSYVGQFYNEQFF | TGTGCCAGCAGTTACGTTGGTCAGTTTTACAATGAGCAGTTCTTC
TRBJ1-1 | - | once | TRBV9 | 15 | CASSVDRGPNTEAFF | TGTGCCAGCAGCGTAGATAGGGGACCGAACACTGAAGCTTTCTTT
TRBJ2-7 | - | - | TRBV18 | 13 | CASSPIQASEQYF | TGTGCCAGCTCACCAATCCAGGCCAGCGAGCAGTACTTC
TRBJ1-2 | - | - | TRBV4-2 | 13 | CASSQDGSDGYTF | TGTGCCAGCAGCCAAGACGGGAGCGATGGCTACACCTTC
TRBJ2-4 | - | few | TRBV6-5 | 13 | CASSSGQRDIQYF | TGTGCCAGCAGTTCCGGACAGCGAGACATTCAGTACTTC
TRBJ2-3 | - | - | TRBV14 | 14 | CASSLDLRTDTQYF | TGTGCCAGCAGCCTGGATCTCCGAACAGATACGCAGTATTTT
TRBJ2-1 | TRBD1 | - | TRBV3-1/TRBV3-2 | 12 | CASSPDRDEQFF | TGTGCCAGCAGCCCGGACAGGGATGAGCAGTTCTTC
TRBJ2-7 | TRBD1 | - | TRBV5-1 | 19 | CASSLAAGFSGQGIHEQYF | TGCGCCAGCAGCTTGGCCGCTGGATTTTCGGGACAGGGTATCCACGAGCAGTACTTC
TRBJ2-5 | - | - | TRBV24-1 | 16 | CATSDSASVRGETQYF | TGTGCCACCTCCGATTCGGCCTCGGTTAGGGGGGAGACCCAGTACTTC
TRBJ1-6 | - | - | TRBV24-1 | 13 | CATSLGVGSPLHF | TGTGCCACCAGCCTAGGGGTCGGATCACCCCTCCACTTT
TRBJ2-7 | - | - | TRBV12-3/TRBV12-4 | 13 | CASSLGGDREQYF | TGTGCCAGCAGTTTAGGCGGAGATCGAGAACAGTACTTC
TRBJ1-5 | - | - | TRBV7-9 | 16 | CASSLGQGYSNQPQHF | TGTGCCAGCAGCTTAGGCCAGGGCTATAGCAATCAGCCCCAGCATTTT